The 27 T cell receptor beta chains listed next were all sequenced from one sample in a study of T cell responses to AZD1222 COVID-19 vaccine. The assay was immunoSEQ multiplex PCR, and TCRdb's table has in-frame clones only and misses some. Of about 99,000 clones listed, approximately 90% are singletons. The sample was peripheral blood, taken on day 0 of AZD1222 vaccination. These receptors all come from an adult in good health.

This sequence joins TRBV6-5 and TRBJ2-7, with 8 bases fitting TRBD2. This CDR3 spans 15 amino acids. Germline trimming cut 8 bases from V and 0 bases from J; bases unmatched to any gene: 9. Germline CDR1 reads MNHEY; CDR2 reads SVGAGI. CDR3 sequence (DNA): TGTGCCAGCGGCATCACTAGCGGTATCTCCTACGAGCAGTACTTC. As protein: CASGITSGISYEQYF.

This sequence joins TRBV3-1 (or the pseudogene TRBV3-2) and TRBJ2-7; D gene ambiguous. This CDR3 has 13 residues. CDR1 is LGHDT, CDR2 YNNKEL, per germline (reference sequence). With 4 bases removed from V and 0 bases from J, the gap between germline ends came to 7 bases. As DNA, the CDR3 is TGTGCCAGCAGCCCCAAGTACTCCTACGAGCAGTACTTC. It codes for CASSPKYSYEQYF.

J is TRBJ2-5 and V is TRBV4-1; unclear D gene. The V gene lost 0 bases and the J gene lost 1 base, with 6 bases spanning the gap. The germline V gene encodes CDR1 MGHRA and CDR2 YSYEKL. This CDR3 contains 14 residues. This CDR3 reads CASSQESLQETQYF. The CDR3, as DNA: TGCGCCAGCAGCCAAGAGTCCCTCCAAGAGACCCAGTACTTC.

V and J are TRBV5-1 and TRBJ1-6, with D maybe TRBD1 (6 bases). CDR3 length equals 14 residues. V lost 6 bases and J lost 8, with 15 bases in between. Germline CDR1 SGHRS, CDR2 YFSETQ. CDR3 nucleotides: TGCGCCAGCACATCCGGGACATCCGATTCACCCCTCCACTTT. Amino acids: CASTSGTSDSPLHF.

This rearrangement joins TRBV3-1 (or the pseudogene TRBV3-2) to TRBJ1-2; D not certain. From germline, CDR1 is LGHDT and CDR2 YNNKEL (reference sequence). The CDR3 has 15 residues. Trimming removed 1 base from V and 4 bases from J, with 13 bases in between. The CDR3: CASSQGLQSLYGYTF. For the CDR3, the DNA is TGTGCCAGCAGCCAAGGGTTACAGTCACTCTATGGCTACACCTTC.

The chain employs TRBV28 and TRBJ1-2, with 8 bases identical to TRBD1. There are 15 residues in the CDR3. The V segment lost 6 bases and the J segment 8 bases; nucleotides outside the gene matches: 14. Germline V gives CDR1 MDHEN, CDR2 SYDVKM. The CDR3 sequence: CASRNPGQGAGGYTF. CDR3 nucleotides: TGTGCCAGCAGAAACCCCGGGCAGGGGGCTGGCGGCTACACCTTC.

V gene TRBV12-5 combines with J gene TRBJ2-1; the D is unclear. V lost 3 bases and J lost 10, with 7 bases in between. This CDR3 has 11 residues. Germline assignment: CDR1 LGHNT and CDR2 FRNRAP. The CDR3 nucleotides are TGTGCTAGTGGTTTCTCCGGGGAGCAGTTCTTC. Its protein product is CASGFSGEQFF.

The chain carries TRBV4-1 and TRBJ1-4, with TRBD1 matching over 10 bases. The V and J ends lost 4 bases and 0 bases, in that order; junction bases with no gene match: 14. This CDR3 has 20 amino acids. The germline V gene encodes CDR1 MGHRA and CDR2 YSYEKL. CDR3 sequence (DNA): TGCGCCAGCAGCCCGCGGGTCGGACAGGGGGGTCCAGCAACTAATGAAAAACTGTTTTTT. Its protein is CASSPRVGQGGPATNEKLFF.

The chain uses TRBV7-3 and TRBJ1-1, with D uncertain. CDR3 size: 13 residues. CDR1 SGHTA and CDR2 FQGTGA come from the germline V gene. Trimming cost V 0 bases and J 8 bases, with 10 bases left between them. In nucleotides, the CDR3 is TGTGCCAGCAGCTTAACAAGTGGCGCCGAAGCTTTCTTT. Its protein product is CASSLTSGAEAFF.

This rearrangement joins TRBV5-4 to TRBJ1-1; D not certain. Germline V gives CDR1 SGHNT, CDR2 YYREEE (reference sequence). V was clipped by 1 base and J by 1 base, with 5 bases between them. CDR3 length: 13 residues. CDR3 sequence (DNA): TGTGCCAGCAGCTTGCAAGAGAACACTGAAGCTTTCTTT. Protein: CASSLQENTEAFF.

The chain joins TRBV5-1 to TRBJ2-6, with 14 bases aligning to TRBD2. The ends lost 0 bases at V and 2 bases at J; junction bases unmatched: 7. Germline V gives CDR1 SGHRS, CDR2 YFSETQ. This CDR3 has 20 amino acids. This CDR3 is CASSLGGTSGSRTGANVLTF. The CDR3 region has the DNA TGCGCCAGCAGCTTGGGGGGGACTAGCGGGAGCAGAACTGGGGCCAACGTCCTGACTTTC. The full variable domain, its missing parts supplied by reference TRBV5-1 and TRBJ2-6, is KAGVTQTPRYLIKTRGQQVTLSCSPISGHRSVSWYQQTPGQGLQFLFEYFSETQRNKGNFPGRFSGRQFSNSRSEMNVSTLELGDSALYLCASSLGGTSGSRTGANVLTFGAGSRLTVL.

The genes are TRBV15 and TRBJ1-1; a weak D match, TRBD1 (5 bases). Germline V CDR1 and CDR2: LNHNV, YYDKDF (reference sequence). The CDR3 covers 12 residues. Trimming took off 4 bases at V and 6 bases at J, with 9 bases between the two ends. CDR3 loop: CATSTGTSEAFF. The CDR3 nucleotides read TGTGCCACCAGCACAGGGACGTCTGAAGCTTTCTTT.

This clone was observed once. V usage is TRBV9 and J usage is TRBJ1-1; D remains unclear. Deletions cut 3 bases from V and 1 base from J, with 10 bases between. Per germline, CDR1 SGDLS and CDR2 YYNGEE. This CDR3 spans 14 amino acids. The CDR3 protein is CASSGGYENTEAFF. In DNA form, the CDR3 reads TGTGCCAGCAGCGGGGGATACGAGAACACTGAAGCTTTCTTT. The full variable domain, rest sourced from reference TRBV9 and TRBJ1-1, is DSGVTQTPKHLITATGQRVTLRCSPRSGDLSVYWYQQSLDQGLQFLIQYYNGEERAKGNILERFSAQQFPDLHSELNLSSLELGDSALYFCASSGGYENTEAFFGQGTRLTVV.

The chain employs TRBV5-1 and TRBJ2-3, with 15 bases that match TRBD2. The CDR3 sequence is 18 residues long. In germline, CDR1 is SGHRS, CDR2 YFSETQ. V shed 3 bases, J shed 3 bases, and the junction held 8 bases outside the gene matches. The CDR3 DNA is TGCGCCAGCAGCTCCAAAGAAGGGACTAGCGGGGGGACAGATACGCAGTATTTT. This codes for CASSSKEGTSGGTDTQYF.

The chain uses TRBV19 and TRBJ1-2; no firm D call. CDR1 and CDR2 (germline): LNHDA, SQIVND (reference sequence). V lost 6 bases and J lost 2, with 7 bases in between. CDR3 length equals 12 residues. The CDR3 region is CASSSVNYGYTF. The CDR3 DNA follows: TGTGCCAGTAGCTCAGTGAACTATGGCTACACCTTC.

V usage is TRBV7-2 and J usage is TRBJ1-3, with 11 nucleotides matching TRBD1. The germline V gene encodes CDR1 SGHTA and CDR2 FQGNSA. V was pared by 5 bases and J by 4 bases, with 7 bases of the junction left unmatched. The CDR3 extends over 16 amino acids. The CDR3 sequence is CASSPDRGRRGNTIYF. The CDR3 nucleotides read TGTGCCAGCAGCCCGGACAGGGGGCGCAGGGGAAACACCATATATTTT.

The gene calls are TRBV5-6 and TRBJ1-1; tentatively, D is TRBD1 (6 bases). Germline loops: CDR1 SGHDT, CDR2 YYEEEE. The V end lost 2 bases, the J end lost 0 bases, and 14 bases lay between the germline ends. CDR3 length: 16 amino acids. As DNA, the CDR3 is TGTGCCAGCAGCTTTCTTCGTACAGGGCTGAACACTGAAGCTTTCTTT. Amino acid sequence: CASSFLRTGLNTEAFF.

This chain connects TRBV7-9 to TRBJ1-3; D unresolved. Between the trimmed V and J ends, which lost 1 base and 0 bases, there was a span of 19 bases. The CDR3 is 19 residues long. Germline lookup yields CDR1 SEHNR and CDR2 FQNEAQ (reference sequence). The DNA for the CDR3 is TGTGCCAGCAGCTTAGGGTTGGGCCTTCAAAGGCGCTCTGGAAACACCATATATTTT. Amino acid sequence: CASSLGLGLQRRSGNTIYF.

This chain connects TRBV18 to TRBJ1-3; the match to TRBD1 covers 8 bases. The ends lost 4 bases at V and 1 base at J; junction bases unmatched: 9. Looked up from germline, CDR1 is KGHSH and CDR2 is LQKENI. The CDR3 has 17 residues. CDR3 residues: CASSLDRGLESGNTIYF. CDR3 sequence (DNA): TGTGCCAGCTCACTAGACAGGGGACTGGAATCTGGAAACACCATATATTTT.

This chain links TRBV6-6 with TRBJ2-2; tentatively, D is TRBD2 (7 bases). CDR1 is MNHNY, CDR2 SVGAGI, per germline (reference sequence). Trimming left V 10 bases short and J 4 bases short, with 13 bases between. The CDR3 runs to 13 residues. CDR3 nucleotide sequence: TGTGCCACTGAGGGGGGGGGCACCGGGGAGCTGTTTTTT. It encodes CATEGGGTGELFF.

This rearrangement joins TRBV6-5 to TRBJ1-6, with D tentatively TRBD1 (5 bases). The CDR3 runs to 12 residues. Germline assignment: CDR1 MNHEY and CDR2 SVGAGI. V lost 2 bases and J lost 10, with 6 bases in between. This chain's CDR3 is CASSYRDSPLHF. DNA for the CDR3: TGTGCCAGCAGTTACAGGGACTCACCCCTCCACTTT.

J is TRBJ2-5 and V is TRBV6-1; TRBD1 matches at 11 bases. CDR1 MNHNS and CDR2 SASEGT come from the germline V gene. With V trimmed by 1 base and J by 2 bases, 6 bases remained unmatched. CDR3 length: 17 amino acids. The DNA of the CDR3 is TGTGCCAGCAGTGAAGTACCGGGACAGGGGGATCAAGAGACCCAGTACTTC. Its protein product is CASSEVPGQGDQETQYF.

The rearrangement uses TRBV25-1 and TRBJ2-5; the D call may be TRBD1 or TRBD2 (5 bases each). CDR1 is MGHDK and CDR2 is SYGVNS in the germline V gene. V dropped 7 bases and J dropped 2 bases, with 20 bases sitting between them. The CDR3 sequence is 16 residues long. The chain's CDR3 is CASKGPWGFPQETQYF. In nucleotides, the CDR3 is TGTGCCAGCAAGGGTCCCTGGGGGTTCCCTCAAGAGACCCAGTACTTC.

The J gene is TRBJ1-3, the V gene TRBV30; TRBD1 is a possible D gene (6 bases). Trimming removed 5 bases at V and 3 bases at J, with 17 bases between. Germline CDR1 GTSNPN, CDR2 SVGIG (reference sequence). The CDR3 length is 15 residues. The CDR3 here is CAWGPGAGVGNTIYF. In DNA form, the CDR3 reads TGTGCCTGGGGCCCCGGGGCAGGGGTTGGAAACACCATATATTTT.

The gene calls are TRBV5-1 and TRBJ1-6; D is ambiguous. Per germline, CDR1 SGHRS and CDR2 YFSETQ. V was shortened by 3 bases and J by 4 bases, with 14 bases between the two germline ends. This CDR3 has 16 residues. CDR3 bases: TGCGCCAGCAGCTCACGTGGGGAGAAGTATAATTCACCCCTCCACTTT. It codes for CASSSRGEKYNSPLHF.

The rearrangement joins TRBV27 to TRBJ1-5; TRBD1 might be the D (5 bases). CDR1 and CDR2 from the germline V gene are MNHEY and SMNVEV (reference sequence). V gave up 4 bases and J gave up 2 bases, with 15 bases separating them. The CDR3 has 16 residues. The CDR3 sequence is CASSSSEGHGNQPQHF. The CDR3 DNA sequence: TGTGCCAGCAGTTCCTCGGAGGGGCATGGCAATCAGCCCCAGCATTTT.

This clone occurred once. V is TRBV6-4 and J is TRBJ2-7; D is ambiguous. This CDR3 region has 15 residues. V lost 3 bases and J 3 bases, leaving 15 bases between the germline ends. Germline lookup yields CDR1 MRHNA and CDR2 SNTAGT. CDR3 DNA sequence: TGTGCCAGCAGTGAAAGACCGCTGCGGCTCTACGAGCAGTACTTC. Its translation: CASSERPLRLYEQYF.